This entry describes one T cell receptor beta chain. Its antigen is unidentified. These data are taken from a study of blood T cells in healthy people across ages. Per germline, CDR1 MNHNS and CDR2 SASEGT. V shed 1 base, J shed 6 bases, and the junction held 7 bases outside the gene matches. This CDR3 region has 16 residues. The second PCR ran about 6 to 12 cycles with a sample-barcoded 5' primer and J-beta primers. TCRdb ran MiXCR on the 5' RACE reads and lists one entry per CDR3 protein. The sample shows roughly 550,000 distinct CDR3 sequences, less than 25% of them seen only once. General study findings and limits: While age rose, TCR beta diversity per million T cells dropped in a roughly linear way. Naive CD4+ cells and diversity were both higher in long-lived donors than in aged donors.

Another study also made use of these data, one on T cells of mothers and their children. From that report: Added by the second PCR's M1S primer were sample barcodes and 2-4 random nucleotides. Detection yielded no persistent microchimeric T cell clones.

The sequence was obtained from a boy aged 10-17 years in good health. This chain joins TRBV6-1 and TRBJ1-5; the match to TRBD1 covers 9 bases. Input material: blood. The CDR3 DNA is TGTGCCAGCAGTGAAGGGGCGGGGACAGGGAGTCAGCCCCAGCATTTT. This encodes CASSEGAGTGSQPQHF.